This T cell receptor beta chain was profiled in a study of neoadjuvant anti-PD-1 for oral cavity cancer. Profiling relied on immunoSEQ multiplex PCR, and the TCRdb table lists in-frame clones only, not all of them. The sample carries just over 65,000 clones, approximately 85% recorded once. This CDR3 contains 14 residues. Trimming stripped 6 bases from V and 4 bases from J, with 15 bases between. Germline V CDR1 and CDR2: LNHDA, SQIVND (reference sequence). The time point here: after neoadjuvant nivolumab, at surgical resection. This chain uses TRBV19 with TRBJ1-1; D is undetermined. The receptor was derived from a person between 35 and 79 years old with oral cavity squamous cell carcinoma. The sequences come from PBMCs, collected after nivolumab (anti-PD-1) treatment. This CDR3 is CASSPNRPSTEAFF. The CDR3 DNA is TGTGCCAGTAGCCCTAACCGGCCGAGCACTGAAGCTTTCTTT.